The 4 T cell receptor beta chains in this list originate from one sample, sequenced in a study of blood T cells in healthy people across ages. A second PCR of 7 to 11 cycles used a sample-barcoded 5' primer and a J-beta primer mix. Using its own MiXCR run on the 5' RACE reads, TCRdb lists one record per CDR3 protein. The table shows around 1,800,000 distinct CDR3 sequences, with around 40% occurring only once. Sequencing used blood. All receptors derive from a human donor in good health.

The rearrangement joins TRBV6-5 to TRBJ2-7; TRBD2 aligns across 9 bases. Trimming removed 0 bases from V and 4 bases from J; junction bases left unmatched: 4. Germline loops: CDR1 MNHEY, CDR2 SVGAGI. The CDR3 covers 15 residues. The DNA for the CDR3 is TGTGCCAGCAGTTACTCGGCTAGCGGGGTGTACGAGCAGTACTTC. Amino acid sequence: CASSYSASGVYEQYF.

The chain has TRBV6-2 or TRBV6-3 and TRBJ2-7, with D perhaps TRBD2 (6 bases). The J call may be wrong; the DNA end is better matched by TRBJ2-5. The length of the CDR3 is 13 residues. The germline V gene has CDR1 MNHEY and CDR2 SVGEGT. CDR3 coding DNA: TGTGCCAGCCGCCACGGGGGTCAAGAGACCCAGTACTTC. This codes for CASRHGGQETQYF.

The chain links TRBV20-1 to TRBJ2-1; D is possibly TRBD2 (5 bases). CDR3 length: 10 amino acids. V was pared by 6 bases and J by 9 bases, with 9 bases between. Germline V gene data show CDR1 as DFQATT and CDR2 as SNEGSKA (reference sequence). As DNA, the CDR3 is TGCAGTGCCGGGGTCGGTGAGCAGTTCTTC. Translation gives CSAGVGEQFF.

This clonotype has just a few counts. The chain is built from TRBV2 and TRBJ1-2, with 11 bases fitting TRBD1. Germline V gene lookup returns CDR1 SNHLY and CDR2 FYNNEI. The V gene end was trimmed by 6 bases and the J gene end by 4 bases; junction bases not matched to a gene: 7. The CDR3 totals 15 residues. The CDR3 loop is CASRAGTGGTYGYTF. In DNA, the CDR3 is TGTGCCAGCAGGGCCGGGACAGGGGGAACCTATGGCTACACCTTC.